Here is one T cell receptor (beta chain) with its context. Its antigen is not identified. The record originates from a study of shared clonotypes between healthy human individuals. For the study at large: The people who gave samples were a couple of women and a few men aged 18 to 49. The study used three CD4 naive, three CD4 memory, two CD8 naive and one CD8 memory plate per donor.

CDR3 length: 13 amino acids. Germline-derived CDR1 and CDR2 are SEHNR and FQNEAQ (reference sequence). V was cut by 5 bases and J by 7 bases, with 14 bases left in between. Produced via immunoSEQ multiplex PCR; TCRdb's table is partial and in-frame only. The data contain 2,500,000 or so clones, over 85% of them seen just once; the ten biggest clones take up around 0.14%. Study-level results: The researchers took only blood, and tissue repertoires probably look different. A handful of donors showed sharing of 4.5% to 6% of naive CD4 clonotypes.

Material: naive CD4+ T cells sorted from blood. Subset indicated: CD45RA+ positively selected. This receptor was identified in a man younger than 35 in good health. V gene TRBV7-9 combines with J gene TRBJ1-2; D ambiguous. The DNA for the CDR3 is TGTGCCAGCAGCCTGGGTCAAATGAGTGGCTACACCTTC. This translates into CASSLGQMSGYTF.